This T cell receptor (beta chain) appears in the sequencing data of a study of T cell responses to AZD1222 COVID-19 vaccine. CDR1 is SGHNT, CDR2 YENEEA, per germline. This CDR3 has 13 residues. V lost 0 bases, J lost 5 bases, and 6 bases lay in between. Produced via immunoSEQ multiplex PCR; TCRdb's table is partial and in-frame only. The sample comprises 100,000 to 150,000 clones, approximately 92% of which are singletons, and 1.5% to 2% rests with the top ten. The receptor's source is an adult who received the AZD1222 COVID-19 vaccine. The sample in question was peripheral blood, obtained 28 days after the second AZD1222 dose. The chain links TRBV11-3 to TRBJ2-3; no reliable D call. The CDR3 DNA reads as TGTGCCAGCAGCTTAGAGGCTAAAGATACGCAGTATTTT. This gives the protein CASSLEAKDTQYF.